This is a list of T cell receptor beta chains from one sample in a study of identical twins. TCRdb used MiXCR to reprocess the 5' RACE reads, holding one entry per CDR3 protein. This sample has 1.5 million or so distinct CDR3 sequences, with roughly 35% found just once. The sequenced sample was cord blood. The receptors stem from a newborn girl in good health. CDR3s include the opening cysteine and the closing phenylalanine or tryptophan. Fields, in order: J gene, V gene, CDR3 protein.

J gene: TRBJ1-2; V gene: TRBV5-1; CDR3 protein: CASSARDTYGYTF
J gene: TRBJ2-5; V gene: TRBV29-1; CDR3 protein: CSVVRSQETLYF
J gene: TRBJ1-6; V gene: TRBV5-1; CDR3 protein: CATADTYNSPLHF
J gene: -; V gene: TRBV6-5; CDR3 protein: CASSYSGLAGGSSYNEQYF
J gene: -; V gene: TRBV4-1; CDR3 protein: CASSQVFERRWETQYF
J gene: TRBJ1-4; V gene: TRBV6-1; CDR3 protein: CASQTGGPNEKLFF
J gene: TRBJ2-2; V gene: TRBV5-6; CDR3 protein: CASSSLTGEVGELFF
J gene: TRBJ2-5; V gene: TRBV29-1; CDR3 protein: CSVLKQQTQYF
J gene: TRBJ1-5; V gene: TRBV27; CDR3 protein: CASSPNGDQPQHF
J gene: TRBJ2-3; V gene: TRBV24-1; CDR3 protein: CATSLGGSTDTQYF
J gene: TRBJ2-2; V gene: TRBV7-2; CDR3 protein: CASRLRTSRDGELFF
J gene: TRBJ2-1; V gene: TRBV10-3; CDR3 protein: CAISESMRGYNEQFF
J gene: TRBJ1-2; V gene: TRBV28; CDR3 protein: CASSPSRAGQLRNYGYTF
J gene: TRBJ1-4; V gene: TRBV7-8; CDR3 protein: CASSLATGGGGEKLFF
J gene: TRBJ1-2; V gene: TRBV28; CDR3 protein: CASSLRFQGTPMLGYGYTF
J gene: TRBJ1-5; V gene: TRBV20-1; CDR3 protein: CSAQTGNSNQPQHF
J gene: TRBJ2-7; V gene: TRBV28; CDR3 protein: CASSLYSGTNYEQYF
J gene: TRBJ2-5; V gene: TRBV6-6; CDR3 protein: CASSYTLETQYF
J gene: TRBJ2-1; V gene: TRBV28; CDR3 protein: CASSFRPLEQFF
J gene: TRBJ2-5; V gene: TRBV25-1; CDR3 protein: CASSGGGMETQYF
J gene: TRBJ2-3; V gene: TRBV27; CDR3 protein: CASNPRPGPRLSDTQYF
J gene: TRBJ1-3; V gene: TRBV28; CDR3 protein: CASSPPVGSSGNTIYF
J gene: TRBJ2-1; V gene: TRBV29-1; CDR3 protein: CSGWEVTSGYEQFF
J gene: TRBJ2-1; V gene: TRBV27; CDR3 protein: CASSLTPGLATHEQFF
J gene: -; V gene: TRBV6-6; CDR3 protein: CASMGSLSYNEQYF
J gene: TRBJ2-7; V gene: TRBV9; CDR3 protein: CASSVDPVRGGYEQYF
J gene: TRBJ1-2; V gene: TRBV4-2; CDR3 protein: CASSQDPVGGYGYTF
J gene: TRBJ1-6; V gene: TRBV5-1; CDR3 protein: CASSLPESSYNSPLHF
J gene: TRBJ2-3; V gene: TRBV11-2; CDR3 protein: CASSLRRDRYTDTQYF
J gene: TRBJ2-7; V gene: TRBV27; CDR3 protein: CASSVGVGVSYEQYF
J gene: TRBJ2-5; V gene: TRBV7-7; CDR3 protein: CASSFSGGAIPETQYF
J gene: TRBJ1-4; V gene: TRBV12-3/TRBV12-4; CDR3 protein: CASSTFRDRFEKLFF
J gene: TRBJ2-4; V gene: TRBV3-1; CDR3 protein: CASSQGQGPEFEQYF
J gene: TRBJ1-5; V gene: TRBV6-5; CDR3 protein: CASSYDRGEPQHF
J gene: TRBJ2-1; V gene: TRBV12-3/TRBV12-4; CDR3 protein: CASSLELAGGYEQFF
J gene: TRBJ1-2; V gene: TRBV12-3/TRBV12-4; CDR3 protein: CASNLGQAVTGYTF
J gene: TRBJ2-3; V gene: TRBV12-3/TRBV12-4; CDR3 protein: CASSTGGRGQYF
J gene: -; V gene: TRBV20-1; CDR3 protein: CSARRAGGYPGEQYF
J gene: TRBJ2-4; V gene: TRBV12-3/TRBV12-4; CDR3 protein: CASSLERLAGGLGSKNIQYF
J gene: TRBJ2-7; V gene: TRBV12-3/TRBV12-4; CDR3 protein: CASSSDRLSYEQYF
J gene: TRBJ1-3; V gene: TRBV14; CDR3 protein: CASSQEGRTGAGNTIYF
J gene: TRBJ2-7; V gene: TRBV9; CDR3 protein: CASSTFGTPYEQYF
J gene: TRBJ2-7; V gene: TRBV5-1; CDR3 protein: CASSLGYSGSYEQYF
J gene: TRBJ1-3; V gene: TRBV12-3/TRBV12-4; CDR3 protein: CASTTTGAGNTIYF
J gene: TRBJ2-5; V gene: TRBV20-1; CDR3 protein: CSARDGTSVDNEQYF
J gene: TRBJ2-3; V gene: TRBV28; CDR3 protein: CASSWHNRDYTQYF
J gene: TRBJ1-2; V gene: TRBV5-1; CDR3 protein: CAGWPTGQANYGYTF
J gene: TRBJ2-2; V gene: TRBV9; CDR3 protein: CASRGTGIANTGELFF
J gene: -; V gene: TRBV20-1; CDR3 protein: CSARSGTSGSSSYNEQYF
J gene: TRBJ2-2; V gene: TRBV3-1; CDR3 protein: CASSPWGANTGELFF
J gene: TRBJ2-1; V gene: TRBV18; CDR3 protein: CASSPTDRNLNEQFF
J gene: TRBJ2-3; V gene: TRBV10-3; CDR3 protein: CAISQEPGLAGGTDTQYF
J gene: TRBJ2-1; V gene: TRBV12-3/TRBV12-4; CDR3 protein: CASSSSGRTNNEQFF
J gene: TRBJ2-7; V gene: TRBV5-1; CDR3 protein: CASSRDTPTYEQYF
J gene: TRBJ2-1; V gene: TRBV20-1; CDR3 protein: CSASSDYHYNEQFF